This TCR beta chain was observed in a study of blood T cells in healthy people across ages. Overall study findings and caveats: With age, beta diversity per million T cells declined roughly linearly, significantly by 40.

Germline V lookup: CDR1 MDHEN, CDR2 SYDVKM. Trimming removed 5 bases from V and 4 bases from J, with 15 bases in between. The CDR3 covers 14 residues. As regards this clonotype: Its antigen is currently unknown. A read error may explain this, as a much larger clone is one base away.

Sample-barcoded 5' priming and a J-beta primer mix drove a second PCR of about 6 to 12 cycles. A single record per CDR3 protein comes from TCRdb applying MiXCR to the 5' RACE reads. The sample records some 890,000 distinct CDR3 sequences, about 28% being singletons. The same data also contributed to another study, on T cells of mothers and their children. That study reports: The yield was over 8 million TCR beta CDR3 reads from each mother and approximately 2.8 million from each child.

This TCR was recovered from a woman in her forties in good health. The material sequenced was blood. The rearrangement links TRBV28 to TRBJ2-7; D not certain. CDR3 protein: CASSLTGHLYEQYF. For the CDR3, the DNA is TGTGCCAGCAGTCTCACGGGTCACCTGTACGAGCAGTACTTC.